Listed below are T cell receptor beta chains from one sample, sequenced in a study of T cell responses to AZD1222 COVID-19 vaccine. Clones were read by immunoSEQ multiplex PCR, and TCRdb kept only the in-frame ones, dropping some. The sample records about 150,000 clones, roughly nine tenths being singletons. The input for sequencing was peripheral blood, taken 28 days after the second dose of the MenACWY control vaccine. The receptors originated from an adult who received the MenACWY meningococcal vaccine as a control. Both conserved end residues are part of each CDR3. The D gene is left open where the match is weak. A row's size may be missing; if present it is once, few, many or a size class.

v_call	cdr3_length	clone_size	j_call	d_call	cdr3_nt	cdr3_aa
TRBV9	16	NA	TRBJ2-2	TRBD2	TGTGCCAGCAGCGTAGATAGCGGGAGGGCCAAAGGGGAGCTGTTTTTT	CASSVDSGRAKGELFF
TRBV7-2	15	NA	TRBJ1-5	NA	TGTGCCAGCAGCTTAGACCCGAATAGCAATCAGCCCCAGCATTTT	CASSLDPNSNQPQHF
TRBV19	15	NA	TRBJ1-4	NA	TGTGCCAGTAGGATACCCGGGACCACGGATGAAAAACTGTTTTTT	CASRIPGTTDEKLFF
TRBV4-1	17	once	TRBJ2-3	NA	TGCGCCAGCAGCCTTACGTACAGGACTTCTAGCACAGATACGCAGTATTTT	CASSLTYRTSSTDTQYF
TRBV3-1/TRBV3-2	15	NA	TRBJ2-7	NA	TGTGCCAGCAGCCAAGTCCAGGGGATTTTCTACGAGCAGTACTTC	CASSQVQGIFYEQYF
TRBV14	14	NA	TRBJ2-5	TRBD2	TGTGCCAGCAGCCTAGCGGGAGTGGTAGAGACCCAGTACTTC	CASSLAGVVETQYF
TRBV5-6	16	NA	TRBJ1-5	NA	TGTGCCAGCAGCTTGATGGGGGATTATAGCAATCAGCCCCAGCATTTT	CASSLMGDYSNQPQHF
TRBV19	16	NA	TRBJ2-7	TRBD1	TGTGCCAGTAGTACGGACAGGGATTCTCCCTCCTACGAGCAGTACTTC	CASSTDRDSPSYEQYF
TRBV9	14	NA	TRBJ2-7	NA	TGTGCCAGCAGCCCTGTAGAAACCGTCTACGAGCAGTACTTC	CASSPVETVYEQYF
TRBV29-1	12	NA	TRBJ2-3	NA	TGCAGCGTAGGGGAAAGCACAGATACGCAGTATTTT	CSVGESTDTQYF
TRBV7-2	15	once	TRBJ1-4	NA	TGTGCCAGCAGCTTAGCGCTAGGGTCTAATGAAAAACTGTTTTTT	CASSLALGSNEKLFF
TRBV9	14	NA	TRBJ2-2	NA	TGTGCCAGCAGCGTAAGGACACACACCGGGGAGCTGTTTTTT	CASSVRTHTGELFF
TRBV6-2/TRBV6-3	15	NA	TRBJ1-5	NA	TGTGCCAGCAGTTATCGGCAGGATAGCAATCAGCCCCAGCATTTT	CASSYRQDSNQPQHF
TRBV4-3	19	once	TRBJ1-3	NA	TGCGCCAGCAGCCAAGATCTGGGGGCCTCCGGGACTTCGTCCTACACCATATATTTT	CASSQDLGASGTSSYTIYF
TRBV11-2	15	NA	TRBJ2-3	TRBD2	TGTGCCAGCAGCTTAGCAGCGGGAGTGTCAGATACGCAGTATTTT	CASSLAAGVSDTQYF
TRBV29-1	14	NA	TRBJ2-7	TRBD1	TGCAGCGGCCGATGGGGGACAGGGCACTACGAGCAGTACTTC	CSGRWGTGHYEQYF
TRBV7-2	14	NA	TRBJ2-7	NA	TGTGCCAGCAGCTTAGGAGACTCAGTTTACGAGCAGTACTTC	CASSLGDSVYEQYF
TRBV5-6	14	NA	TRBJ2-5	TRBD2	TGTGCCAGTAAGCTAGCGGGGGGTCTAGAGACCCAGTACTTC	CASKLAGGLETQYF
TRBV6-5	15	NA	TRBJ2-2	TRBD1	TGTGCCAGCAGAAGGACAGGGGGGTCCACCGGGGAGCTGTTTTTT	CASRRTGGSTGELFF
TRBV4-3	14	NA	TRBJ2-7	TRBD1	TGCGCCAGCAGCCAAGTATACAGGGGGAACGAGCAGTACTTC	CASSQVYRGNEQYF
TRBV28	15	NA	TRBJ1-4	TRBD1	TGTGCCAGCAGTTCAGGACAGGGTCTTAATGAAAAACTGTTTTTT	CASSSGQGLNEKLFF
TRBV5-1	12	NA	TRBJ2-7	NA	TGCGCCAGCAGCTTGGTGGGTTACGAGCAGTACTTC	CASSLVGYEQYF
TRBV11-3	16	NA	TRBJ2-2	TRBD1	TGTGCCAGCAGCCCCTCCGGGACAGGGGTTCCCGGGGAGCTGTTTTTT	CASSPSGTGVPGELFF
TRBV5-1	14	NA	TRBJ1-2	NA	TGCGCCAGCAGCTTCACCTCGGACTACTATGGCTACACCTTC	CASSFTSDYYGYTF
TRBV19	12	NA	TRBJ2-3	NA	TGTGCCAGTAGTTTCAGCACAGATACGCAGTATTTT	CASSFSTDTQYF
TRBV10-3	14	NA	TRBJ2-3	NA	TGTGCCGCGGGACGGGGGGCGCTCCCAGATACGCAGTATTTT	CAAGRGALPDTQYF
TRBV3-1/TRBV3-2	14	NA	TRBJ2-7	NA	TGTGCCAGCAGCCAAGTGGCCAACTCCTACGAGCAGTACTTC	CASSQVANSYEQYF
TRBV28	15	NA	TRBJ1-2	NA	TGTGCCAGCAGTGGATTGGGGAGGGAGGACTATGGCTACACCTTC	CASSGLGREDYGYTF
TRBV27	13	NA	TRBJ1-2	TRBD1	TGTGCCAGCAGTCAGACAGGGCACGATGGCTACACCTTC	CASSQTGHDGYTF
TRBV28	15	NA	TRBJ2-1	TRBD1	TGTGCCAGCAGTTTAATTCAGGGGGCCACAAATGAGCAGTTCTTC	CASSLIQGATNEQFF
TRBV10-3	16	NA	TRBJ2-2	TRBD2	TGTGCCATCAGTGCGCTACTAGCGGGAGACACCGGGGAGCTGTTTTTT	CAISALLAGDTGELFF
TRBV27	14	NA	TRBJ1-1	TRBD1	TGTGCCAGCAGTACGACAGGGATCGCCCCGCTGGCTTTCTTT	CASSTTGIAPLAFF
TRBV3-1/TRBV3-2	13	few	TRBJ1-6	NA	TGTGCCAGCAGCGACACTCATAATTCACCCCTCCACTTT	CASSDTHNSPLHF
TRBV2	16	NA	TRBJ2-1	TRBD2	TGTGCCAGCAGTGAAGCCTGGACTAGCGGCTACAATGAGCAGTTCTTC	CASSEAWTSGYNEQFF
TRBV19	15	NA	TRBJ1-2	NA	TGTGCCAGTAGTATAGAGGCGGACGCTATCGGTGGCTACACCTTC	CASSIEADAIGGYTF
TRBV6-2/TRBV6-3	13	NA	TRBJ2-7	NA	TGTGCCAGCAGTTACCGAACCCTATCCGAGCAGTACTTC	CASSYRTLSEQYF
TRBV12-3/TRBV12-4	13	NA	TRBJ2-2	NA	TGTGCCAGCAGTTTAATTATGGGCGGGGAGCTGTTTTTT	CASSLIMGGELFF
TRBV10-3	15	NA	TRBJ1-6	NA	TGTGCCATCAGTGATCAAGGGTCCTATAATTCACCCCTCCACTTT	CAISDQGSYNSPLHF
TRBV3-1/TRBV3-2	14	NA	TRBJ2-2	TRBD2	TGTGCCAGCAGATCAGATGCGGGAGTCGGGGAGCTGTTTTTT	CASRSDAGVGELFF
TRBV2	17	NA	TRBJ2-5	NA	TGTGCCAGCACCCCACGTGGGACCCCTGGGGAGAGTGAGACCCAGTACTTC	CASTPRGTPGESETQYF
TRBV5-1	14	NA	TRBJ2-5	NA	TGCGCCAGCAGCTTGACAGAGCTTGGTGAGACCCAGTACTTC	CASSLTELGETQYF
TRBV7-9	14	NA	TRBJ2-5	TRBD1	TGTGCCAGCAGCTCCTGGGCAGGGGGAGAGACCCAGTACTTC	CASSSWAGGETQYF
TRBV27	13	NA	TRBJ2-5	NA	TGTGCCAGCAGCCAAGCCCAGCAAGAGACCCAGTACTTC	CASSQAQQETQYF
TRBV5-4	16	NA	TRBJ1-6	TRBD1	TGTGCCAGCATCAACCTCCGGGACAGCATTAATTCACCCCTCCACTTT	CASINLRDSINSPLHF
TRBV7-3	15	once	TRBJ1-4	NA	TGTGCCAGCAGCATCTCTCCGGGACCCAATGAAAAACTGTTTTTT	CASSISPGPNEKLFF
TRBV2	14	NA	TRBJ2-7	TRBD1	TGTGCCAGCAGTGTCGCACAGGGGCCCTACGAGCAGTACTTC	CASSVAQGPYEQYF